This T cell receptor (beta chain) stems from a study of CD8 T cells in ankylosing spondylitis. CDR3 size: 12 residues. Germline CDR1 and CDR2: SGHTA and FQGNSA. Trimming removed 1 base from V and 14 bases from J, with 11 bases in between. In making TCR beta libraries, quantitative 5'-RACE with molecular barcodes was used. TCRdb reprocessed the 5' RACE reads with MiXCR, giving one entry per CDR3 protein. The sample records some 250,000 distinct CDR3 sequences, about 10% being singletons. The chain is built from TRBV7-2 and TRBJ1-4, with D hard to call. The sequence was obtained from a male donor with ankylosing spondylitis or in good health (not recorded which). The sample consisted of blood, either unsorted or a sorted T cell fraction (not recorded which). Written as DNA, the CDR3 is TGTGCCAGCAGCTTAGTTGGGTTGGGGCTGTTTTTT. This codes for CASSLVGLGLFF.